This T cell receptor (beta chain) emerged from a study of shared clonotypes between healthy human individuals. Background on the study: Donors had three CD4 naive, three CD4 memory, two CD8 naive and one CD8 memory plate apiece.

Clones were read by immunoSEQ multiplex PCR, and TCRdb kept only the in-frame ones, dropping some. The repertoire holds about 800,000 clones, with 90% to 98% as singletons. Terminally differentiated effector memory CD45RA+ cells were excluded from the naive CD8 cells, which were CD45RO-negative and positively selected for CCR7. The clonotype was recovered from a man between 25 and 39 years old in good health. The sample taken for sequencing was naive CD8+ T cells sorted from blood.

The CDR3 sequence is CAWSVGGDLGSEQYF. CDR3 bases: TGTGCCTGGAGTGTTGGAGGGGACCTGGGTAGCGAGCAGTACTTC. The chain employs TRBV30 and TRBJ2-7; D may be TRBD2 (6 bases). Germline V gives CDR1 GTSNPN, CDR2 SVGIG (reference sequence). Trimming took 0 bases from V and 6 from J, leaving 18 bases between them. The length of the CDR3 is 15 residues.